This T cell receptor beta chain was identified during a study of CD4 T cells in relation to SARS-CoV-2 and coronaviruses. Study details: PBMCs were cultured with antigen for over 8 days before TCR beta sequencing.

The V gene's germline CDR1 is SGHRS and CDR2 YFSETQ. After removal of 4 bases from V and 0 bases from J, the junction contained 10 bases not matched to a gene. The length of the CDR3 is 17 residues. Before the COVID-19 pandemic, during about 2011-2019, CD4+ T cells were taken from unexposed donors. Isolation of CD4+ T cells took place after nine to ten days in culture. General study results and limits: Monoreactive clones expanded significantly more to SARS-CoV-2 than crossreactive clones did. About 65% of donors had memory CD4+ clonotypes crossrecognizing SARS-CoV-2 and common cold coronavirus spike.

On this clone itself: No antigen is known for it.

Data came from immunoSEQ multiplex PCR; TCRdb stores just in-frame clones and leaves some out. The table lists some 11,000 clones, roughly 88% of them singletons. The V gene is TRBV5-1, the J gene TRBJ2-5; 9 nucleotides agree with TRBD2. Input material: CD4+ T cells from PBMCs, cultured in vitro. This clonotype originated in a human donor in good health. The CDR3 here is CASSLPETSGNQETQYF. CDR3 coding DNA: TGCGCCAGCAGCCTCCCCGAGACTAGCGGAAACCAAGAGACCCAGTACTTC.